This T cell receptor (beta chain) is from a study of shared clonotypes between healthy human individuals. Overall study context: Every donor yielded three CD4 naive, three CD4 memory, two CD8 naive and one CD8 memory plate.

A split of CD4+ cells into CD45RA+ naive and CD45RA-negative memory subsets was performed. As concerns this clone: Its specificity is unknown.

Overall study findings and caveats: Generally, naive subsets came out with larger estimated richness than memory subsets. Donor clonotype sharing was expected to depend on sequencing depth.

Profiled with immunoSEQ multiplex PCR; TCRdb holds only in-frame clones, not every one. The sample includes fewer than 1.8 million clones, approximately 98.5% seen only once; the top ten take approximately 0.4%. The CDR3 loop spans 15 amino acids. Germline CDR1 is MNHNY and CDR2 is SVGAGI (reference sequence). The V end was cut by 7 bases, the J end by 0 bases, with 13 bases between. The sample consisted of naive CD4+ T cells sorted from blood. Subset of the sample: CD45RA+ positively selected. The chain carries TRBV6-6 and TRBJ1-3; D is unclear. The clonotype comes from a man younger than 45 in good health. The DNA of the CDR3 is TGTGCCAGCACCGGGATGCATAACTCTGGAAACACCATATATTTT. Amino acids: CASTGMHNSGNTIYF.